Listed here are 23 T cell receptor beta chains from one sample, sequenced in a study of shared clonotypes between healthy human individuals. The repertoire was sequenced with immunoSEQ multiplex PCR; TCRdb's copy has only in-frame clones and lacks some. The table has more than 1.2 million clones, 98% seen once; the top ten hold around 0.33%. Source material: naive CD4+ T cells sorted from blood. The subset: CD45RA+ positively selected. These receptors all stem from a man aged 30 to 45 in good health.

The gene calls are TRBV7-9 and TRBJ2-2; the match to TRBD2 covers 7 bases. The CDR3 totals 16 residues. The ends lost 5 bases at V and 2 bases at J; junction bases unmatched: 8. Germline-derived CDR1 and CDR2 are SEHNR and FQNEAQ (reference sequence). CDR3 protein: CASSPHVAGNTGELFF. Here the CDR3 DNA reads TGTGCCAGCAGCCCACATGTAGCGGGCAACACCGGGGAGCTGTTTTTT. The full variable domain, rest sourced from reference TRBV7-9 and TRBJ2-2, is DTGVSQNPRHKITKRGQNVTFRCDPISEHNRLYWYRQTLGQGPEFLTYFQNEAQLEKSRLLSDRFSAERPKGSFSTLEIQRTEQGDSAMYLCASSPHVAGNTGELFFGEGSRLTVL.

This clone is a singleton in its sample. The chain employs TRBV7-7 and TRBJ2-1; 7 bases match TRBD2. The CDR3 consists of 14 residues. Germline loops: CDR1 SSHAT, CDR2 FNYEAQ (reference sequence). V lost 3 bases and J lost 8; bases outside the gene matches: 7. CDR3 sequence (DNA): TGTGCCAGCAGCTTGACTAGCTCGGGGGATGAGCAGTTCTTC. Encoded protein: CASSLTSSGDEQFF.

The sample holds one count of this clone. The chain employs TRBV7-9 and TRBJ2-3; no reliable D call. Germline lookup yields CDR1 SEHNR and CDR2 FQNEAQ (reference sequence). The CDR3 is 14 residues long. V was shortened by 5 bases and J by 2 bases, with 11 bases between the two germline ends. Here the CDR3 reads CASSASVYTDTQYF. The CDR3 region has the DNA TGTGCCAGCAGCGCAAGCGTCTACACAGATACGCAGTATTTT.

This chain's CDR3 is CASSQSPSGGGEQFF. As DNA, the CDR3 is TGCGCCAGCAGCCAGTCGCCTAGCGGAGGGGGTGAGCAGTTCTTC. The chain joins TRBV4-3 to TRBJ2-1, with a tentative D call TRBD2 (7 bases). Germline assignment: CDR1 LGHNA and CDR2 YSLEER. Trimming pared 3 bases from V and 9 bases from J, leaving 18 bases between. This CDR3 comprises 15 residues.

As DNA, the CDR3 is TGTGCCAGCAGCCATCCTGGGGGGGCTGTTAATGAAAAACTGTTTTTT. It codes for CASSHPGGAVNEKLFF. The chain recombines TRBV11-2 with TRBJ1-4; TRBD1 might be the D (6 bases). Trimming left V 5 bases short and J 4 bases short, with 17 bases between. Germline CDR1 is SGHAT and CDR2 is FQNNGV. CDR3 length equals 16 residues.

This sequence joins TRBV18 and TRBJ1-1; D is perhaps TRBD1 (5 bases). Per germline, CDR1 KGHSH and CDR2 LQKENI. This CDR3 contains 18 residues. V was pared by 4 bases and J by 1 base, with 22 bases between. CDR3 sequence: CASSLTVRGRPANTEAFF. The DNA of the CDR3 is TGTGCCAGCTCACTCACCGTTCGGGGCCGTCCCGCGAACACTGAAGCTTTCTTT.

The CDR3 coding sequence is TGTGCCAGCAGGGCGAGCTCCTACGAGCAGTACTTC. Its translation is CASRASSYEQYF. This sequence joins TRBV2 and TRBJ2-7; D unresolved. Germline V gene data show CDR1 as SNHLY and CDR2 as FYNNEI. V shed 6 bases and J shed 0 bases, with 6 bases lying between them. This CDR3 spans 12 amino acids.

The genes are TRBV2 and TRBJ2-1; possible D gene TRBD2, 5 bases. Germline loops: CDR1 SNHLY, CDR2 FYNNEI. With 5 bases removed from V and 3 bases from J, the gap between germline ends came to 5 bases. The CDR3 covers 12 residues. As DNA, the CDR3 is TGTGCCAGCAGTCGGGACTACAATGAGCAGTTCTTC. As protein: CASSRDYNEQFF.

This clone occurred once. V and J are TRBV12-5 and TRBJ1-1; TRBD1 matches 7 bases. This CDR3 has 17 residues. Germline V gene data show CDR1 as LGHNT and CDR2 as FRNRAP. The junction had 11 bases not matched to a gene; V was cut back by 1 base and J by 3 bases. The CDR3 coding sequence is TGTGCTAGTGGTTTGGAACCCAGACAGGGCAGACACACTGAAGCTTTCTTT. The encoded protein is CASGLEPRQGRHTEAFF.

The V and J genes are TRBV6-4 and TRBJ2-1; TRBD2 matches at 9 bases. Unmatched junction bases numbered 6, after V lost 2 bases and J lost 13 bases. Germline assignment: CDR1 MRHNA and CDR2 SNTAGT. The CDR3 sequence is 13 residues long. In DNA form, the CDR3 reads TGTGCCAGCAGTGACGTTAGCGGGAGTTTCCAGTTCTTC. The encoded protein is CASSDVSGSFQFF.

The chain recombines TRBV5-1 with TRBJ1-5; D is undetermined. With 0 bases removed from V and 5 bases from J, the gap between germline ends came to 12 bases. The CDR3 has 15 residues. Germline V gene sequence: CDR1 SGHRS, CDR2 YFSETQ. CDR3 nucleotides: TGCGCCAGCAGCTTGGAGCCGTACGGGGATCAGCCCCAGCATTTT. It yields the protein CASSLEPYGDQPQHF. Drawing the rest from reference TRBV5-1 and TRBJ1-5, the complete variable domain is KAGVTQTPRYLIKTRGQQVTLSCSPISGHRSVSWYQQTPGQGLQFLFEYFSETQRNKGNFPGRFSGRQFSNSRSEMNVSTLELGDSALYLCASSLEPYGDQPQHFGDGTRLSIL.

The chain couples TRBV2 to TRBJ2-3; 13 bases match TRBD2. Germline V CDR1 and CDR2: SNHLY, FYNNEI. CDR3 size: 18 residues. Trimming took 6 bases from V and 0 from J; bases not matched to a gene: 9. CDR3 protein: CASRSGTSGILSTDTQYF. The CDR3 nucleotides are TGTGCCAGCAGATCCGGGACTAGCGGGATTTTGAGCACAGATACGCAGTATTTT.

About this clone itself: This sample also contains other DNA sequences that code for the same CDR3. This rearrangement joins TRBV5-1 to TRBJ2-7; D remains ambiguous. Trimming took 0 bases from V and 6 from J, leaving 4 bases between them. This CDR3 contains 11 residues. Germline V gives CDR1 SGHRS, CDR2 YFSETQ. The CDR3 sequence is CASSLVGEQYF. CDR3 bases: TGCGCCAGCAGCTTGGTAGGCGAGCAGTACTTC.

The J gene is TRBJ2-1, the V gene TRBV6-1; 11 nucleotides match TRBD2. CDR1 is MNHNS and CDR2 is SASEGT in the germline V gene. This CDR3 is 15 amino acids long. The V gene end was trimmed by 4 bases and the J gene end by 5 bases; junction bases not matched to a gene: 4. CDR3 bases: TGTGCCAGCAGTGGACGACTAGCGGGACACAATGAGCAGTTCTTC. Its translation: CASSGRLAGHNEQFF.

The gene calls are TRBV27 and TRBJ2-5, with TRBD1 matching over 7 bases. Trimming took 3 bases from V and 4 from J; bases not matched to a gene: 8. From germline, CDR1 is MNHEY and CDR2 SMNVEV (reference sequence). The CDR3 loop spans 15 amino acids. The CDR3 sequence is CASSFDRARLETQYF. The CDR3, as DNA: TGTGCCAGCAGTTTTGACAGGGCACGTCTAGAGACCCAGTACTTC.

The chain is built from TRBV27 and TRBJ2-1; possibly TRBD2 for D (6 bases). The CDR3 runs to 13 residues. The V gene's germline CDR1 is MNHEY and CDR2 SMNVEV (reference sequence). Trimming left V 0 bases short and J 10 bases short, with 10 bases between. Here the CDR3 reads CASSLSNAGEQFF. CDR3 bases: TGTGCCAGCAGTTTATCGAATGCGGGGGAGCAGTTCTTC.

V gene TRBV6-6 combines with J gene TRBJ1-5; the D is unclear. Per the germline V gene, CDR1 is MNHNY and CDR2 is SVGAGI (reference sequence). The CDR3 is 13 residues long. The V end lost 5 bases, the J end lost 3 bases, and 8 bases lay between the germline ends. CDR3 nucleotides: TGTGCCAGCAGTAAAGACCTCAATCAGCCCCAGCATTTT. As protein: CASSKDLNQPQHF.

V and J are TRBV29-1 and TRBJ2-1, with 9 bases fitting TRBD2. The CDR3 sequence is 17 residues long. CDR1 is SQVTM, CDR2 ANQGSEA, per germline. Trimming at V came to 4 bases and at J to 9 bases, leaving 19 bases not matched to a gene. The CDR3 loop is CSVANFLAGDGSVEQFF. The CDR3 DNA is TGCAGCGTTGCCAACTTCTTAGCGGGAGACGGATCTGTTGAGCAGTTCTTC.

This chain links TRBV5-4 with TRBJ2-3; TRBD1 might be the D (5 bases). The germline CDR1 and CDR2 sequences are SGHNT and YYREEE (reference sequence). V lost 1 base, J lost 3 bases, and 12 bases lay in between. The CDR3 covers 15 residues. CDR3: CASSLMKAGTDTQYF. The CDR3 DNA follows: TGTGCCAGCAGCTTGATGAAGGCAGGGACAGATACGCAGTATTTT. Filled out from reference TRBV5-4 and TRBJ2-3, the complete variable domain reads ETGVTQSPTHLIKTRGQQVTLRCSSQSGHNTVSWYQQALGQGPQFIFQYYREEENGRGNFPPRFSGLQFPNYSSELNVNALELDDSALYLCASSLMKAGTDTQYFGPGTRLTVL.

CDR3 amino acids: CASSLLDSVGFTEAFF. DNA for the CDR3: TGTGCCAGCAGCTTGCTGGACTCAGTAGGTTTCACTGAAGCTTTCTTT. The chain couples TRBV5-5 to TRBJ1-1, with D unclear. CDR3 size: 16 residues. Germline V gene data show CDR1 as SGHKS and CDR2 as YYEKEE (reference sequence). The germline V and J ends were trimmed by 1 base and 4 bases, with 17 bases remaining between them.

The J gene is TRBJ2-1, the V gene TRBV7-3; the match to TRBD2 covers 11 bases. J gave up 3 bases and V 2 bases, and 6 bases lay outside the gene matches. The CDR3 totals 17 residues. Per the germline V gene, CDR1 is SGHTA and CDR2 is FQGTGA. Here the CDR3 reads CASSLSVAGGYYNEQFF. The CDR3 DNA reads TGTGCCAGCAGCTTATCAGTAGCGGGAGGGTACTACAATGAGCAGTTCTTC.

The chain has TRBV5-1 and TRBJ1-1; tentative D call: TRBD1 (6 bases). The germline V gene has CDR1 SGHRS and CDR2 YFSETQ. V lost 4 bases to trimming and J lost 7 bases, with 14 bases between them. This CDR3 is 13 amino acids long. This CDR3 is CASSPQGMGEAFF. In nucleotides, the CDR3 is TGCGCCAGCAGCCCACAGGGTATGGGTGAAGCTTTCTTT.

This sequence joins TRBV14 and TRBJ2-1, with 8 bases matching TRBD2. This CDR3 region has 14 residues. The V gene's germline CDR1 is SGHDN and CDR2 FVKESK. V dropped 4 bases and J dropped 9; count of bases not matched to a gene: 8. CDR3 amino acids: CASSRTSYTVEQFF. DNA of the CDR3: TGTGCCAGCAGCCGGACTAGCTACACGGTTGAGCAGTTCTTC.